These 9 T cell receptor beta chains were all obtained from the same sample, sequenced in a study of blood T cell repertoires in COVID-19. Method: immunoSEQ multiplex PCR; TCRdb's copy keeps in-frame clones and lacks some. The table has a few hundred thousand clones, over 75% seen once. Sequenced sample: PBMCs or T cells enriched from blood (not recorded which). These receptors originate from a man younger than 40 who had recovered from COVID-19.

The rearrangement links TRBV15 to TRBJ1-6; D is ambiguous. Per the germline V gene, CDR1 is LNHNV and CDR2 is YYDKDF (reference sequence). V was cut by 2 bases and J by 7 bases, with 12 bases left in between. This CDR3 is 15 amino acids long. CDR3 protein: CATSRTGLDNSPLHF. CDR3 nucleotide sequence: TGTGCCACCAGCAGAACCGGACTTGACAATTCACCCCTCCACTTT.

The CDR3 DNA sequence: TGTGCCACCAACCTAGGGGGCGATACGCAGTATTTT. Residues: CATNLGGDTQYF. This chain uses TRBV12-3 or TRBV12-4 with TRBJ2-3; 7 positions match TRBD1. Losses at the gene ends were 10 bases for V and 6 bases for J; bases not matched to a gene: 7. This CDR3 spans 12 amino acids.

The chain carries TRBV9 and TRBJ1-2; 7 nucleotides match TRBD1. The CDR3 extends over 15 amino acids. J gave up 5 bases and V 0 bases, and 7 bases lay outside the gene matches. Germline lookup yields CDR1 SGDLS and CDR2 YYNGEE. The CDR3 loop is CASSVGQGVRYGYTF. The CDR3 bases are TGTGCCAGCAGCGTAGGGCAGGGGGTACGGTATGGCTACACCTTC.

This clone was counted between two and nine times. The chain employs TRBV5-1 and TRBJ1-6, with D possibly TRBD1 on 6 matching bases. In germline, CDR1 is SGHRS, CDR2 YFSETQ. CDR3 length: 15 residues. Trimming took off 0 bases at V and 4 bases at J, with 8 bases between the two ends. The CDR3 bases are TGCGCCAGCAGCTTGGGGACAGCTTATAATTCACCCCTCCACTTT. Translation gives CASSLGTAYNSPLHF.

The DNA of the CDR3 is TGCAGTGCTAGTGGGACTAGCGGGACCCGGGGGAGTATCTACGAGCAGTACTTC. The encoded protein is CSASGTSGTRGSIYEQYF. The chain has TRBV20-1 and TRBJ2-7; 13 bases agree with TRBD2. The length of the CDR3 is 18 residues. The germline V gene has CDR1 DFQATT and CDR2 SNEGSKA (reference sequence). Losses at the gene ends were 3 bases for V and 3 bases for J; bases not matched to a gene: 14.

The J gene is TRBJ2-1, the V gene TRBV2; TRBD2 might be the D (8 bases). Germline V gives CDR1 SNHLY, CDR2 FYNNEI. V lost 8 bases and J lost 5, with 19 bases in between. There are 15 residues in the CDR3. In nucleotides, the CDR3 is TGTGCCAGCTATTCCGGGAGGGACAGAAACAATGAGCAGTTCTTC. It yields the protein CASYSGRDRNNEQFF.

V and J are TRBV11-2 and TRBJ2-1; 9 bases agree with TRBD1. After removal of 3 bases from V and 6 bases from J, the junction contained 12 bases not matched to a gene. Germline V gene lookup returns CDR1 SGHAT and CDR2 FQNNGV. The CDR3 totals 17 residues. CDR3 in amino acids: CASSLVRTGVISNEQFF. CDR3 coding DNA: TGTGCCAGCAGCTTGGTTCGGACAGGGGTAATTTCCAATGAGCAGTTCTTC.

The J gene is TRBJ1-6, the V gene TRBV18, with D unclear. Germline V lookup: CDR1 KGHSH, CDR2 LQKENI. Trimming took off 2 bases at V and 7 bases at J, with 9 bases between the two ends. The CDR3 totals 14 residues. CDR3 DNA sequence: TGTGCCAGCTCACCAATGGTGGCAAATTCACCCCTCCACTTT. It specifies CASSPMVANSPLHF.

The rearrangement links TRBV6-5 to TRBJ2-2, with 8 bases lining up with TRBD2. Germline values: CDR1 MNHEY, CDR2 SVGAGI. With 8 bases clipped from V and 5 bases from J, the junction kept 7 bases outside the gene matches. The CDR3 has 14 amino acids. CDR3 sequence: CASSLGGGTGELFF. The CDR3 DNA sequence: TGTGCCAGCTCTCTCGGGGGGGGAACCGGGGAGCTGTTTTTT.